A single sample is the source of the 32 T cell receptor beta chains below, sequenced in a study of T-cell memory formation after mild COVID-19. TCRdb independently ran MiXCR on the 5' RACE reads; one entry per CDR3 protein. The sample lists almost 35,000 distinct CDR3 sequences, approximately 8.3% occurring once. The material sequenced was PBMCs or a T cell subset sorted from them (not recorded which). These receptor sequences come from a man between 18 and 35 years old who had mild COVID-19 (a few samples of this study predate the infection). Cell type and time point are not known.

This clonotype was seen ten or more times. V and J are TRBV7-2 and TRBJ2-1, with 13 bases matching TRBD2. V lost 5 bases, J lost 4 bases, and 8 bases stayed unmatched. The length of the CDR3 is 17 residues. In germline, CDR1 is SGHTA, CDR2 FQGNSA. CDR3 in amino acids: CASSLNPTSGGYNEQFF. The CDR3 nucleotides read TGTGCCAGCAGCCTGAATCCGACTAGCGGGGGGTACAATGAGCAGTTCTTC.

This clonotype occurred many times. The CDR3 region has the DNA TGTGCCAACGTACTAGGCGGGGGCACAGATACGCAGTATTTT. It specifies CANVLGGGTDTQYF. This chain uses TRBV2 with TRBJ2-3; perhaps TRBD2 as D (6 bases). V was cut by 10 bases and J by 1 base, with 15 bases left in between. The CDR3 has 14 residues. The germline V gene has CDR1 SNHLY and CDR2 FYNNEI.

This clonotype was seen many times. The chain uses TRBV20-1 and TRBJ1-6; a possible D gene is TRBD1 (6 bases). This CDR3 has 12 residues. Germline values: CDR1 DFQATT, CDR2 SNEGSKA (reference sequence). With 2 bases removed from V and 11 bases from J, the gap between germline ends came to 10 bases. Written as DNA, the CDR3 is TGCAGTGCTAGACGAGGGGGACCACCCCTCCACTTT. It yields the protein CSARRGGPPLHF.

This clonotype was seen repeatedly, ten times or more. The chain combines TRBV7-9 with TRBJ2-1; D uncertain. Germline V gene data show CDR1 as SEHNR and CDR2 as FQNEAQ (reference sequence). The length of the CDR3 is 13 residues. Trimming stripped 1 base from V and 0 bases from J, with 1 base between. CDR3 sequence reads: CASSLGSYNEQFF. DNA for the CDR3: TGTGCCAGCAGCTTAGGCTCCTACAATGAGCAGTTCTTC. Drawing the rest from reference TRBV7-9 and TRBJ2-1, the complete variable domain is DTGVSQNPRHKITKRGQNVTFRCDPISEHNRLYWYRQTLGQGPEFLTYFQNEAQLEKSRLLSDRFSAERPKGSFSTLEIQRTEQGDSAMYLCASSLGSYNEQFFGPGTRLTVL.

This clonotype was found many times. The genes are TRBV7-3 and TRBJ2-5; 9 positions match TRBD2. V lost 1 base, J lost 5 bases, and 8 bases stayed unmatched. This CDR3 has 16 amino acids. The V gene's germline CDR1 is SGHTA and CDR2 FQGTGA. The CDR3 sequence is CASSLMAGGPWETQYF. The DNA of the CDR3 is TGTGCCAGCAGCTTAATGGCGGGGGGGCCTTGGGAGACCCAGTACTTC.

This clonotype has just a few counts. The J gene is TRBJ2-5, the V gene TRBV5-4; the D gene could be TRBD1 or TRBD2 (5 bases each). Germline V CDR1 and CDR2: SGHNT, YYREEE (reference sequence). The CDR3 spans 13 residues. Trimming took 5 bases from V and 3 from J, leaving 11 bases between them. CDR3 sequence (DNA): TGTGCCAGCAGAACCGGGACCGAAGAGACCCAGTACTTC. Its translation: CASRTGTEETQYF.

This clonotype showed up many times. The chain uses TRBV4-2 and TRBJ1-5; 8 bases fit TRBD1. V gave up 1 base and J gave up 2 bases; unmatched junction bases: 4. CDR3 length: 16 amino acids. CDR1 is LGHNA, CDR2 YNFKEQ, per germline. CDR3 DNA: TGTGCCAGCAGCCAAGGGGCACAGGGGGGCAATCAGCCCCAGCATTTT. Its translation is CASSQGAQGGNQPQHF.

Many counts were recorded for this clonotype. The J gene is TRBJ1-2, the V gene TRBV20-1, with 9 bases that match TRBD1. The germline CDR1 and CDR2 sequences are DFQATT and SNEGSKA (reference sequence). Trimming took 3 bases from V and 1 from J; bases not matched to a gene: 9. The CDR3 runs to 16 residues. As DNA, the CDR3 is TGCAGTGCTAGGGGGCCGGGACAGGGAAATAACTATGGCTACACCTTC. Residues: CSARGPGQGNNYGYTF.

This clonotype was seen at least ten times. V usage is TRBV3-2 and J usage is TRBJ2-4; the D call in the table, TRBD1, was not verified against the DNA. TRBV3-2 is a documented pseudogene. This CDR3 is built from 15 residues. CDR3 DNA sequence: TGTGCCAGCAGCCAACCTTCCCGAGCCAAAAACATTCAGTACTTC. Protein: CASSQPSRAKNIQYF.

This clonotype was found many times. The chain couples TRBV24-1 to TRBJ2-2; possibly TRBD2 for D (6 bases). Germline assignment: CDR1 KGHDR and CDR2 SFDVKD. The CDR3 has 16 amino acids. The V end was cut by 4 bases, the J end by 7 bases, with 18 bases between. The CDR3 region has the DNA TGTGCCACCAGTGACCCTCGACGGGGGACCCACGGGGAGCTGTTTTTT. Residues: CATSDPRRGTHGELFF.

This clonotype was detected many times. This sequence joins TRBV28 and TRBJ2-2; perhaps D is TRBD1 or TRBD2 (5 bases each). The V and J ends lost 7 bases and 7 bases respectively, with 13 bases between them. The CDR3 totals 13 residues. Germline V CDR1 and CDR2: MDHEN, SYDVKM. CDR3: CASTPGTGGELFF. DNA for the CDR3: TGTGCCAGCACCCCCGGGACCGGCGGGGAGCTGTTTTTT.

This clonotype was recorded many times. The genes are TRBV4-3 and TRBJ2-1, with 10 bases fitting TRBD2. This CDR3 has 15 amino acids. The trim removed 3 bases at V and 5 bases at J, leaving 4 bases unmatched. Per germline, CDR1 LGHNA and CDR2 YSLEER. The CDR3, as DNA: TGCGCCAGCAGCCACTTACTAGCGGGGAACAATGAGCAGTTCTTC. Residues: CASSHLLAGNNEQFF.

In this sample, this clonotype turned up many times. This chain connects TRBV11-2 to TRBJ2-5; unclear D gene. Germline CDR1 and CDR2: SGHAT and FQNNGV. V was shortened by 4 bases and J by 5 bases, with 14 bases between the two germline ends. There are 14 residues in the CDR3. CDR3 DNA sequence: TGTGCCAGCAGCTCAAATAGAGGCTCGGAGACCCAGTACTTC. Translating gives CASSSNRGSETQYF.

This clonotype was observed many times. The V and J genes are TRBV20-1 and TRBJ1-5; D not resolved. CDR1 is DFQATT, CDR2 SNEGSKA, per germline (reference sequence). Trimming pared 2 bases from V and 4 bases from J, leaving 9 bases between. The CDR3 runs 13 residues. DNA for the CDR3: TGCAGTGCTAGAATGGCACCAAATCAGCCCCAGCATTTT. Amino acids: CSARMAPNQPQHF.

Ten or more counts support this clonotype. V and J are TRBV12-3 or TRBV12-4 and TRBJ1-6, with a possible D match to TRBD1 (5 bases). This CDR3 contains 16 residues. Trimming removed 3 bases at V and 6 bases at J, with 15 bases between. The CDR3 loop is CASSLYPGGFNSPLHF. The CDR3 bases are TGTGCCAGCAGTTTGTACCCGGGGGGATTTAATTCACCCCTCCACTTT.

V usage is TRBV4-3 and J usage is TRBJ1-5; D unclear. Per the germline V gene, CDR1 is LGHNA and CDR2 is YSLEER. V lost 1 base and J 3 bases, leaving 4 bases between the germline ends. The CDR3 has 13 residues. The CDR3 nucleotides read TGCGCCAGCAGCCAAGTCGTCAATCAGCCCCAGCATTTT. Translated: CASSQVVNQPQHF.

This clonotype was observed a handful of times. The rearrangement joins TRBV12-3 or TRBV12-4 to TRBJ2-7; D not resolved. Trimming shortened V by 3 bases and J by 6 bases, and 12 bases separated the two germline ends. The CDR3 spans 13 residues. CDR3 DNA: TGTGCCAGCAGTTTCGGGTCTGGTGGCGAGCAGTACTTC. It encodes CASSFGSGGEQYF.

This clonotype was picked up many times. This sequence joins TRBV5-1 and TRBJ2-3; 7 nucleotides line up with TRBD1. J was trimmed by 6 bases and V by 4 bases; bases with no gene match: 11. Germline lookup yields CDR1 SGHRS and CDR2 YFSETQ. The CDR3 is made up of 15 amino acids. The CDR3 region has the DNA TGCGCCAGCAGCCAGGGGGTAGGGAGCGGCGATACGCAGTATTTT. The encoded protein is CASSQGVGSGDTQYF.

This clonotype was counted ten times or more. This chain uses TRBV6-5 with TRBJ1-5; no reliable D call. The V gene lost 4 bases and the J gene lost 7 bases, with 11 bases spanning the gap. Germline assignment: CDR1 MNHEY and CDR2 SVGAGI. The CDR3 covers 13 residues. CDR3 region: CASSFGREQPQHF. The DNA for the CDR3 is TGTGCCAGCAGTTTCGGACGGGAGCAGCCCCAGCATTTT.

By share of the sample, this clonotype is medium-sized. The chain has TRBV23-1 and TRBJ2-7, with unresolved D. TRBV23-1 has ORF status, its function being uncertain. The CDR3 contains 12 residues. V shed 0 bases and J shed 4 bases, with 4 bases lying between them. CDR3 loop: CASSQSGYEQYF. CDR3 coding DNA: TGCGCCAGCAGTCAATCAGGGTACGAGCAGTACTTC.

This clonotype was detected ten times or more. The rearrangement joins TRBV7-2 to TRBJ1-5, with D uncertain. Germline CDR1 is SGHTA and CDR2 is FQGNSA. V was trimmed by 3 bases and J by 5 bases, leaving 14 bases between them. The CDR3 runs to 15 residues. Written as DNA, the CDR3 is TGTGCCAGCAGCTTGTTGGGCAGGACCGATCAGCCCCAGCATTTT. Its protein is CASSLLGRTDQPQHF.

This clonotype showed up many times. V and J are TRBV5-1 and TRBJ1-1; possible D gene TRBD1, 6 bases. The CDR3 contains 15 residues. The germline V gene encodes CDR1 SGHRS and CDR2 YFSETQ. V gave up 1 base and J gave up 5 bases, with 15 bases separating them. The CDR3, as DNA: TGCGCCAGCAGCTTGTCGACGGAAAGGGGGACTGAAGCTTTCTTT. Encoded protein: CASSLSTERGTEAFF.

This clonotype was detected ten times or more. The chain has TRBV20-1 and TRBJ2-6; D gene uncertain. CDR1 is DFQATT and CDR2 is SNEGSKA in the germline V gene (reference sequence). This CDR3 has 14 amino acids. Trimming cost V 3 bases and J 0 bases, with 6 bases left between them. CDR3 bases: TGCAGTGCTAGCCCCAGCTCTGGGGCCAACGTCCTGACTTTC. It is translated as CSASPSSGANVLTF.

This clonotype occurred many times. This chain joins TRBV5-1 and TRBJ1-1; 11 bases line up with TRBD1. The junction had 4 bases not matched to a gene; V was cut back by 4 bases and J by 5 bases. Looked up from germline, CDR1 is SGHRS and CDR2 is YFSETQ. The CDR3 contains 14 residues. CDR3 in amino acids: CASSTGTGGTEAFF. CDR3 sequence (DNA): TGCGCCAGCAGCACGGGGACAGGGGGGACTGAAGCTTTCTTT.

This clonotype was counted ten times or more. The rearrangement joins TRBV7-9 to TRBJ1-2; D possibly corresponds to TRBD1 (6 bases). The CDR3 consists of 15 residues. Germline V lookup: CDR1 SEHNR, CDR2 FQNEAQ (reference sequence). Trimming shortened V by 1 base and J by 4 bases, and 13 bases separated the two germline ends. The CDR3 DNA reads TGTGCCAGCAGCTTAGACACCGGGACACCCTATGGCTACACCTTC. This translates into CASSLDTGTPYGYTF.

This clonotype was detected many times. The rearrangement links TRBV20-1 to TRBJ1-2, with D maybe TRBD1 (5 bases). Germline-derived CDR1 and CDR2 are DFQATT and SNEGSKA (reference sequence). The CDR3 is made up of 15 amino acids. V was shortened by 0 bases and J by 2 bases, with 13 bases between the two germline ends. CDR3 protein: CSARDSAWGNYGYTF. As DNA, the CDR3 is TGCAGTGCTAGAGATTCCGCTTGGGGGAACTATGGCTACACCTTC.

This clonotype has a count of ten or more. The chain employs TRBV5-1 and TRBJ2-3; D assignment may be TRBD1 or TRBD2 (5 bases each). This CDR3 is 14 amino acids long. V lost 4 bases and J 0 bases, leaving 9 bases between the germline ends. Germline loops: CDR1 SGHRS, CDR2 YFSETQ. In DNA form, the CDR3 reads TGCGCCAGCAGCAGCCGGGACAGCACAGATACGCAGTATTTT. This gives the protein CASSSRDSTDTQYF.

This clonotype came up many times. The rearrangement joins TRBV11-3 to TRBJ2-3, with D possibly being TRBD2 (6 bases). This CDR3 spans 14 amino acids. Trimming left V 6 bases short and J 0 bases short, with 10 bases between. The germline V gene encodes CDR1 SGHNT and CDR2 YENEEA. The CDR3 DNA is TGTGCCAGCAGACGGGGGTCTAGCACAGATACGCAGTATTTT. The encoded protein is CASRRGSSTDTQYF.

The V gene is TRBV19, the J gene TRBJ2-7; 11 bases agree with TRBD2. Germline V lookup: CDR1 LNHDA, CDR2 SQIVND (reference sequence). Trimming took 9 bases from V and 1 from J; bases not matched to a gene: 14. This CDR3 is 17 amino acids long. CDR3 amino acids: CASRGLSSGGTSYEQYF. The CDR3 DNA reads TGTGCCAGCCGGGGCCTCTCTAGCGGGGGGACTTCCTACGAGCAGTACTTC.

This clonotype was detected ten times or more. J is TRBJ2-3 and V is TRBV10-1; D may be TRBD1 or TRBD2 (5 bases each). From germline, CDR1 is WNHNN and CDR2 SYGVQD (reference sequence). Trimming stripped 0 bases from V and 0 bases from J, with 10 bases between. This CDR3 has 16 residues. The CDR3 here is CASSESGTASTDTQYF. The CDR3 DNA reads as TGCGCCAGCAGTGAGTCAGGGACGGCTAGCACAGATACGCAGTATTTT.

This clonotype was seen a handful of times. The chain couples TRBV3-1 to TRBJ2-5, with 8 bases matching TRBD1. CDR1 and CDR2 from the germline V gene are LGHDT and YNNKEL (reference sequence). The junction had 6 bases not matched to a gene; V was cut back by 4 bases and J by 5 bases. The CDR3 covers 14 residues. CDR3 sequence (DNA): TGTGCCAGCAGCCCTTGGACAGGGAGCGAGACCCAGTACTTC. Protein: CASSPWTGSETQYF.

Ten or more counts support this clonotype. J is TRBJ1-2 and V is TRBV5-1, with D tentatively TRBD1 (5 bases). CDR3 length: 16 residues. Germline V gene data show CDR1 as SGHRS and CDR2 as YFSETQ. V was pared by 0 bases and J by 1 base, with 13 bases between. The CDR3 protein is CASSLGQLSRNYGYTF. CDR3 DNA sequence: TGCGCCAGCAGCTTGGGACAGCTCTCTCGTAACTATGGCTACACCTTC. The variable domain in full, with the rest retrieved from reference TRBV5-1 and TRBJ1-2, is KAGVTQTPRYLIKTRGQQVTLSCSPISGHRSVSWYQQTPGQGLQFLFEYFSETQRNKGNFPGRFSGRQFSNSRSEMNVSTLELGDSALYLCASSLGQLSRNYGYTFGSGTRLTVV.